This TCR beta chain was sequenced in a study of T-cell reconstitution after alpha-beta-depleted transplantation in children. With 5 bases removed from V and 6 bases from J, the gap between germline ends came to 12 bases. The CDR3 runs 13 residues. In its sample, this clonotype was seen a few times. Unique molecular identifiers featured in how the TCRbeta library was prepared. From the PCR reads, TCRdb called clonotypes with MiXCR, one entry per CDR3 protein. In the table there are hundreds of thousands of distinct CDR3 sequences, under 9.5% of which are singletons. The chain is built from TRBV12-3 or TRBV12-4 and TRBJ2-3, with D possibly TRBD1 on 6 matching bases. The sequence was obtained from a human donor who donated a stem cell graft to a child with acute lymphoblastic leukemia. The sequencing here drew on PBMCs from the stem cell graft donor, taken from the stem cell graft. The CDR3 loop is CASSEDRLDTQYF. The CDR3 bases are TGTGCCAGCAGTGAAGACAGGTTGGATACGCAGTATTTT.